A selection of T cell receptor beta chains follows, all from one sample in a study of T cell responses to AZD1222 COVID-19 vaccine. The protocol was immunoSEQ multiplex PCR, while the TCRdb copy is restricted to in-frame clones and leaves out a portion. This table has more than 100,000 clones, about nine tenths appearing once. The sequencing used peripheral blood, collected on day 0 of AZD1222 vaccination. These receptor sequences come from an adult in good health. The CDR3 runs from the conserved cysteine through the conserved F or W. A D gene is named only where the DNA matches it firmly. Clone size, where shown, is once, few, many, or a class for clones that have expanded.

>NA|TRBJ1-2|13|NA|TRBV15
CATSRDEASGYTF
TGTGCCACCAGCAGAGATGAGGCATCTGGCTACACCTTC
>NA|TRBJ2-7|14|NA|TRBV5-6
CASSLNLPSYEQYF
TGTGCCAGCAGCTTGAACCTCCCTTCCTACGAGCAGTACTTC
>TRBD2|TRBJ2-3|16|NA|TRBV2
CASSDGAGGPTDTQYF
TGTGCCAGCAGTGACGGTGCGGGAGGGCCGACAGATACGCAGTATTTT
>NA|TRBJ1-1|13|NA|TRBV9
CASSVEMNTEAFF
TGTGCCAGCAGCGTTGAAATGAACACTGAAGCTTTCTTT
>NA|TRBJ2-7|13|NA|TRBV27
CASTIPREDEQYF
TGTGCCAGCACTATACCCAGGGAGGACGAGCAGTACTTC
>TRBD2|TRBJ2-2|13|NA|TRBV7-2
CASSFRLAGELFF
TGTGCCAGCAGCTTTAGACTAGCGGGGGAGCTGTTTTTT
>NA|TRBJ1-5|15|NA|TRBV19
CASRRGQLGNQPQHF
TGTGCCAGTAGACGAGGACAGCTCGGCAATCAGCCCCAGCATTTT
>NA|TRBJ1-1|13|NA|TRBV30
CAWSRLGFTEAFF
TGTGCCTGGAGTCGACTTGGGTTTACTGAAGCTTTCTTT
>TRBD2|TRBJ2-2|17|NA|TRBV30
CAWSVLAGGPSTGELFF
TGTGCCTGGAGTGTACTAGCGGGAGGGCCCTCCACTGGGGAGCTGTTTTTT
>NA|TRBJ2-5|13|NA|TRBV5-1
CASSGSYQETQYF
TGCGCCAGCAGCGGCTCGTACCAAGAGACCCAGTACTTC
>NA|TRBJ1-2|14|NA|TRBV19
CASSASRVVYGYTF
TGTGCCAGTAGTGCGAGCAGGGTTGTCTACGGCTACACCTTC
>NA|TRBJ1-5|15|NA|TRBV28
CASRPPTVLNQPQHF
TGTGCCAGCAGACCTCCGACAGTTCTGAATCAGCCCCAGCATTTT
>NA|TRBJ2-2|13|NA|TRBV4-2
CASSLVLTGELFF
TGTGCCAGCAGCCTCGTCCTCACCGGGGAGCTGTTTTTT
>TRBD2|TRBJ2-1|15|NA|TRBV7-9
CASSSYSGRSNEQFF
TGTGCCAGCAGCTCCTATAGCGGGAGATCTAATGAGCAGTTCTTC
>TRBD1|TRBJ2-7|14|NA|TRBV28
CASRPGTGAYEQYF
TGTGCCAGCAGGCCCGGGACAGGAGCCTACGAGCAGTACTTC
>NA|TRBJ2-7|14|NA|TRBV5-6
CASSLAGKTYEQYF
TGTGCCAGCAGCTTGGCCGGAAAAACCTACGAGCAGTACTTC
>NA|TRBJ2-7|13|NA|TRBV7-9
CASSPSTLYEQYF
TGTGCCAGCAGCCCGTCGACTCTCTACGAGCAGTACTTC
>TRBD2|TRBJ2-4|18|NA|TRBV4-1
CASSQGLAGVLAKNIQYF
TGCGCCAGCAGCCAAGGGCTAGCGGGAGTGTTAGCCAAAAACATTCAGTACTTC
>NA|TRBJ2-7|13|NA|TRBV3-1/TRBV3-2
CASSRTPFYEQYF
TGTGCCAGCAGCCGGACCCCTTTCTACGAGCAGTACTTC
>NA|TRBJ2-3|13|NA|TRBV10-2
CASSEQGTDTQYF
TGCGCCAGCAGTGAACAGGGCACAGATACGCAGTATTTT
>NA|TRBJ2-3|15|NA|TRBV28
CASSFPAGQSDTQYF
TGTGCCAGCAGTTTCCCAGCGGGACAATCAGATACGCAGTATTTT
>NA|TRBJ1-1|16|NA|TRBV5-1
CASSITYRTVNTEAFF
TGCGCCAGCAGCATCACATACCGGACCGTGAACACTGAAGCTTTCTTT
>NA|TRBJ2-1|15|NA|TRBV5-1
CASSPRRSSYNEQFF
TGCGCCAGCAGCCCCCGACGGAGCTCCTACAATGAGCAGTTCTTC
>NA|TRBJ1-1|14|NA|TRBV28
CASSSTIDGRSGFF
TGTGCCAGCAGTTCGACGATAGACGGCAGGTCAGGTTTCTTT
>NA|TRBJ1-1|14|NA|TRBV6-5
CASSYGGGNTEAFF
TGTGCCAGCAGTTACGGGGGTGGGAACACTGAAGCTTTCTTT
>NA|TRBJ2-2|11|once|TRBV28
CASRGAGELFF
TGTGCCAGCAGAGGCGCCGGGGAGCTGTTTTTT
>TRBD1|TRBJ1-3|15|NA|TRBV9
CASSGGGGTGNTIYF
TGTGCCAGCAGCGGGGGAGGGGGCACTGGAAACACCATATATTTT
>NA|TRBJ2-1|15|NA|TRBV5-1
CASGKTSDSYNEQFF
TGCGCCAGCGGAAAAACCTCAGATTCCTACAATGAGCAGTTCTTC
>NA|TRBJ2-6|16|NA|TRBV5-6
CASSLGENSGANVLTF
TGTGCCAGCAGCTTGGGCGAAAACTCTGGGGCCAACGTCCTGACTTTC
>TRBD1|TRBJ1-2|15|NA|TRBV27
CASSDREQTNYGYTF
TGTGCCAGCAGCGACAGGGAACAGACCAACTATGGCTACACCTTC
>TRBD2|TRBJ2-3|14|NA|TRBV5-1
CASSLAGGTDTQYF
TGCGCCAGCAGCTTAGCGGGAGGCACAGATACGCAGTATTTT
>TRBD1|TRBJ1-3|13|NA|TRBV29-1
CSAGQVSGNTIYF
TGCAGCGCCGGACAGGTTTCTGGAAACACCATATATTTT
>NA|TRBJ1-5|12|NA|TRBV14
CASSPADQPQHF
TGTGCCAGCAGCCCCGCAGATCAGCCCCAGCATTTT
>NA|TRBJ2-7|13|NA|TRBV14
CASSPGIGYEQYF
TGTGCCAGCAGCCCGGGGATCGGGTACGAGCAGTACTTC
>NA|TRBJ1-5|14|NA|TRBV7-2
CASSLTGPNQPQHF
TGTGCCAGCAGCTTAACAGGCCCCAATCAGCCCCAGCATTTT
>NA|TRBJ2-1|15|NA|TRBV5-1
CASSLGGTTYNEQFF
TGCGCCAGCAGCTTGGGGGGGACCACTTACAATGAGCAGTTCTTC
>TRBD2|TRBJ2-5|15|NA|TRBV28
CAASAGQSFAETQYF
TGTGCCGCATCAGCGGGGCAGTCCTTTGCAGAGACCCAGTACTTC
>TRBD1|TRBJ1-1|16|NA|TRBV5-4
CASSPSTSTGMTEAFF
TGTGCCAGCAGCCCTTCAACCTCGACAGGGATGACGGAAGCTTTCTTT
>NA|TRBJ2-4|11|once|TRBV30
CAWSGGDIQYF
TGTGCCTGGAGTGGCGGCGACATTCAGTACTTC
>NA|TRBJ1-5|14|NA|TRBV6-5
CASSQPGRGEPQHF
TGTGCCAGCAGTCAACCCGGGAGGGGGGAGCCCCAGCATTTT
>TRBD1|TRBJ1-2|14|NA|TRBV2
CASTRDRTGYGYTF
TGTGCCAGCACCCGGGACAGGACCGGTTATGGCTACACCTTC
>TRBD1|TRBJ2-7|15|NA|TRBV27
CASSPDRGRAYEQYF
TGTGCCAGCAGTCCCGACAGGGGCCGAGCCTACGAGCAGTACTTC
>NA|TRBJ1-4|15|once|TRBV7-2
CASSLWTGGNEKLFF
TGTGCCAGCAGCTTATGGACGGGGGGGAATGAAAAACTGTTTTTT
>NA|TRBJ2-3|15|NA|TRBV9
CASSVARYSTDTQYF
TGTGCCAGCAGCGTAGCTCGCTATAGCACAGATACGCAGTATTTT
>NA|TRBJ1-2|16|NA|TRBV4-2
CASSQGADKFNYGYTF
TGTGCCAGCAGCCAAGGCGCGGACAAGTTCAACTATGGCTACACCTTC
>TRBD1|TRBJ1-3|15|NA|TRBV11-2
CASSYTGATGNTIYF
TGTGCCAGCAGCTACACAGGGGCGACTGGAAACACCATATATTTT
>TRBD2|TRBJ2-1|14|few|TRBV28
CASSFSGSGNEQFF
TGTGCCAGCAGTTTCAGCGGGAGTGGGAATGAGCAGTTCTTC
>NA|TRBJ1-4|13|NA|TRBV30
CAWSLDQEGKLFF
TGTGCCTGGAGTTTAGATCAGGAAGGAAAACTGTTTTTT
>NA|TRBJ1-4|14|once|TRBV28
CASSFPAGNEKLFF
TGTGCCAGCAGTTTTCCGGCAGGGAATGAAAAACTGTTTTTT